Each of the 31 T cell receptor beta chains below was sequenced from the same sample in a study of CD8 T cells in Susac syndrome. RNA totalling 0.5 to 1 ug underwent reverse transcription with random hexamers. TCRdb independently ran MiXCR on the immunoSEQ multiplex PCR reads; one entry per CDR3 protein. This sample has about 120,000 distinct CDR3 sequences, with nearly 96% found just once. The sequenced sample consisted of CD4+ T cells from PBMCs. These receptors originate from a human donor with Susac syndrome.

V gene TRBV20-1 combines with J gene TRBJ1-2; the match to TRBD1 covers 7 bases. Germline loops: CDR1 DFQATT, CDR2 SNEGSKA (reference sequence). This CDR3 spans 13 amino acids. After removal of 6 bases from V and 4 bases from J, the junction contained 8 bases not matched to a gene. The DNA of the CDR3 is TGCAGTGCCGCCGGGACAGAGGTCTATGGCTACACCTTC. It is translated as CSAAGTEVYGYTF.

This chain uses TRBV1 with TRBJ2-7; TRBD2, the table's D call, was not compared with the DNA. TRBV1 has pseudogene status. There are 14 residues in the CDR3. The CDR3 reads CTSSPRDSTGEQYF. The CDR3 DNA reads TGCACCAGCAGCCCCCGGGACTCCACGGGCGAGCAGTACTTC.

V gene TRBV4-2 combines with J gene TRBJ2-7; D unclear. Trimming took off 0 bases at V and 4 bases at J, with 10 bases between the two ends. Germline assignment: CDR1 LGHNA and CDR2 YNFKEQ. The CDR3 has 14 residues. The CDR3 DNA sequence: TGTGCCAGCAGCCAAGAGGTTAAACTATACGAGCAGTACTTC. This codes for CASSQEVKLYEQYF.

The chain joins TRBV7-9 to TRBJ1-2; D remains unclear. The CDR3 is 12 amino acids. The V end lost 0 bases, the J end lost 8 bases, and 7 bases lay between the germline ends. Per germline, CDR1 SEHNR and CDR2 FQNEAQ (reference sequence). The chain's CDR3 is CASSLAADGYTF. The CDR3 bases are TGTGCCAGCAGCTTAGCGGCAGACGGCTACACCTTC.

The rearrangement links TRBV25-1 to TRBJ2-7; D ambiguous. The CDR3 has 12 amino acids. Trimming shortened V by 3 bases and J by 9 bases, and 12 bases separated the two germline ends. CDR1 is MGHDK, CDR2 SYGVNS, per germline. CDR3: CASSDYDTAQYF. The CDR3 coding sequence is TGTGCCAGCAGTGACTACGACACCGCGCAGTACTTC.

This chain joins TRBV15 and TRBJ1-2, with a possible D match to TRBD1 (5 bases). The CDR3 is 16 residues long. Trimming took off 0 bases at V and 5 bases at J, with 16 bases between the two ends. Germline V gives CDR1 LNHNV, CDR2 YYDKDF (reference sequence). The CDR3 DNA reads as TGTGCCACCAGCAGAGATGGGGCAGGCGCTGGGTATGGCTACACCTTC. It is translated as CATSRDGAGAGYGYTF.

The rearrangement links TRBV29-1 to TRBJ1-1, with D perhaps matching TRBD1 (5 bases). Trimming cost V 7 bases and J 2 bases, with 8 bases left between them. CDR1 is SQVTM and CDR2 is ANQGSEA in the germline V gene. The CDR3 is 11 residues long. The CDR3 DNA follows: TGCAGCGCTCAGGGAAACACTGAAGCTTTCTTT. Protein sequence: CSAQGNTEAFF. Based on the CDR3 plus reference TRBV29-1 and TRBJ1-1, the full variable domain is SAVISQKPSRDICQRGTSLTIQCQVDSQVTMMFWYRQQPGQSLTLIATANQGSEATYESGFVIDKFPISRPNLTFSTLTVSNMSPEDSSIYLCSAQGNTEAFFGQGTRLTVV.

The rearrangement links TRBV5-1 to TRBJ2-1; 7 bases align to TRBD1. This CDR3 has 14 residues. V was pared by 0 bases and J by 5 bases, with 2 bases of the junction left unmatched. CDR1 is SGHRS, CDR2 YFSETQ, per germline. The CDR3 region has the DNA TGCGCCAGCAGCTTGGTGGACAGGAACAATGAGCAGTTCTTC. Its protein is CASSLVDRNNEQFF.

This clonotype was recorded once. The chain has TRBV7-3 and TRBJ2-2; D gene ambiguous. Germline V lookup: CDR1 SGHTA, CDR2 FQGTGA. V dropped 3 bases and J dropped 6 bases, with 14 bases sitting between them. CDR3 length equals 15 residues. The CDR3 is CASSFGPYGPGELFF. CDR3 in DNA: TGTGCCAGCAGCTTCGGGCCCTATGGTCCCGGGGAGCTGTTTTTT.

The chain employs TRBV20-1 and TRBJ2-5; D possibly corresponds to TRBD2 (5 bases). Germline V gene lookup returns CDR1 DFQATT and CDR2 SNEGSKA (reference sequence). Trimming removed 6 bases from V and 5 bases from J, with 19 bases in between. This CDR3 has 14 amino acids. CDR3 sequence (DNA): TGCAGTGCAACCTGGTGGGCCACGGGGGAGACCCAGTACTTC. It codes for CSATWWATGETQYF.

This clonotype has just one count. The rearrangement joins TRBV29-1 to TRBJ2-3; TRBD2 aligns across 10 bases. Germline trimming cut 7 bases from V and 1 base from J; bases unmatched to any gene: 5. CDR3 length equals 14 residues. Germline V gene sequence: CDR1 SQVTM, CDR2 ANQGSEA. The CDR3 reads CSGRLAGGTDTQYF. DNA for the CDR3: TGCAGCGGACGACTAGCGGGCGGCACAGATACGCAGTATTTT.

This CDR3 reads CSARAPRRAQGGYTF. DNA of the CDR3: TGCAGTGCTAGGGCCCCCCGACGGGCCCAGGGTGGCTACACCTTC. The chain links TRBV20-1 to TRBJ1-2, with D possibly TRBD1 on 5 matching bases. CDR1 is DFQATT, CDR2 SNEGSKA, per germline (reference sequence). The CDR3 is 15 residues long. Trimming cost V 3 bases and J 7 bases, with 21 bases left between them.

This clonotype was seen once. This rearrangement joins TRBV29-1 to TRBJ2-2, with 10 bases matching TRBD2. The germline V gene encodes CDR1 SQVTM and CDR2 ANQGSEA. Trimming cost V 6 bases and J 5 bases; bases outside gene matches: 9. This CDR3 has 15 amino acids. Here the CDR3 DNA reads TGCAGCGTGTACAATGAACTAGCGGGGACCGGGGAGCTGTTTTTT. Translated: CSVYNELAGTGELFF.

This rearrangement joins TRBV12-3 or TRBV12-4 to TRBJ1-3; D remains ambiguous. Trimming removed 8 bases from V and 0 bases from J, with 8 bases in between. The CDR3 totals 13 residues. The CDR3 region is CASVLGSGNTIYF. The CDR3 DNA follows: TGTGCCAGCGTTCTAGGCTCTGGAAACACCATATATTTT.

J is TRBJ2-2 and V is TRBV20-1, with D unresolved. From germline, CDR1 is DFQATT and CDR2 SNEGSKA (reference sequence). CDR3 length equals 14 residues. Trimming pared 3 bases from V and 2 bases from J, leaving 10 bases between. The DNA for the CDR3 is TGCAGTGCTAGGACGGCCGGTAACACCGGGGAGCTGTTTTTT. It encodes CSARTAGNTGELFF.

V and J are TRBV29-1 and TRBJ2-3, with 8 positions matching TRBD2. The trim removed 0 bases at V and 4 bases at J, leaving 6 bases unmatched. The CDR3 totals 15 residues. CDR1 and CDR2 (germline): SQVTM, ANQGSEA. The CDR3 reads CSVEELSGRSDTQYF. CDR3 bases: TGCAGCGTTGAAGAGCTGAGCGGGAGATCAGATACGCAGTATTTT.

The rearrangement links TRBV18 to TRBJ1-1; D ambiguous. The CDR3 consists of 14 residues. Germline CDR1 KGHSH, CDR2 LQKENI. Trimming shortened V by 1 base and J by 3 bases, and 9 bases separated the two germline ends. The DNA for the CDR3 is TGTGCCAGCTCACCACATCCCGGATACACTGAAGCTTTCTTT. Its translation: CASSPHPGYTEAFF.

This clonotype has only one observation. The genes are TRBV12-3 or TRBV12-4 and TRBJ2-2, with D possibly being TRBD1 or TRBD2 (5 bases each). This CDR3 is built from 17 residues. Trimming shortened V by 3 bases and J by 9 bases, and 23 bases separated the two germline ends. The CDR3 sequence is CASSFEPGPTGLRELFF. CDR3 in DNA: TGTGCCAGCAGTTTCGAGCCCGGACCCACAGGACTCAGGGAGCTGTTTTTT.

V is TRBV12-3 or TRBV12-4 and J is TRBJ2-1; D is possibly TRBD1 or TRBD2 (5 bases each). V was cut by 6 bases and J by 6 bases, with 21 bases left in between. CDR3 length equals 16 residues. CDR3 loop: CASSNQAARQFNEQFF. The CDR3 DNA is TGTGCCAGCAGCAATCAAGCGGCTAGACAGTTCAATGAGCAGTTCTTC.

The chain combines TRBV20-1 with TRBJ2-1; no reliable D call. This CDR3 is 14 amino acids long. Germline values: CDR1 DFQATT, CDR2 SNEGSKA (reference sequence). V lost 4 bases and J 7 bases, leaving 17 bases between the germline ends. The CDR3: CSATFPEGFNEQFF. The CDR3 nucleotides are TGCAGTGCTACCTTTCCGGAAGGTTTTAATGAGCAGTTCTTC.

This clonotype was recorded a few times. This chain links TRBV4-2 with TRBJ2-3; no definite D call. V lost 4 bases, J lost 3 bases, and 5 bases lay in between. The CDR3 spans 12 residues. Germline assignment: CDR1 LGHNA and CDR2 YNFKEQ. CDR3: CASSPATDTQYF. CDR3 coding DNA: TGTGCCAGCAGCCCTGCTACAGATACGCAGTATTTT.

The chain carries TRBV5-4 and TRBJ1-1, with TRBD1 identical over 7 bases. The CDR3 contains 14 residues. The V segment lost 0 bases and the J segment 5 bases; nucleotides outside the gene matches: 4. The germline gives CDR1 SGHNT, CDR2 YYREEE (reference sequence). CDR3 residues: CASSLVQGETEAFF. For the CDR3, the DNA is TGTGCCAGCAGCTTGGTGCAGGGGGAGACTGAAGCTTTCTTT.

This clonotype has a single count. The J gene is TRBJ2-3, the V gene TRBV15; D is unclear. The V end was cut by 5 bases, the J end by 6 bases, with 12 bases between. The CDR3 has 13 amino acids. The germline V gene encodes CDR1 LNHNV and CDR2 YYDKDF (reference sequence). CDR3 residues: CATSLRVYDTQYF. In nucleotides, the CDR3 is TGTGCCACCAGCCTACGGGTATACGATACGCAGTATTTT.

This clonotype came up once. The CDR3 protein is CATSDSGTGKEETQYF. The CDR3 DNA reads TGTGCCACCAGTGACTCCGGGACCGGTAAGGAAGAGACCCAGTACTTC. The genes are TRBV24-1 and TRBJ2-5; perhaps D is TRBD1 or TRBD2 (5 bases each). There are 16 residues in the CDR3. Germline loops: CDR1 KGHDR, CDR2 SFDVKD. V was clipped by 4 bases and J by 3 bases, with 17 bases between them.

The rearrangement uses TRBV5-1 and TRBJ1-5; D not certain. Trimming stripped 0 bases from V and 0 bases from J, with 4 bases between. This CDR3 comprises 14 residues. Germline V gene data show CDR1 as SGHRS and CDR2 as YFSETQ. Here the CDR3 DNA reads TGCGCCAGCAGCTTGGGGATTAGCAATCAGCCCCAGCATTTT. Encoded protein: CASSLGISNQPQHF.

This clonotype came up once. The gene calls are TRBV29-1 and TRBJ2-2; no clear D gene. Trimming cost V 4 bases and J 0 bases, with 6 bases left between them. Per germline, CDR1 SQVTM and CDR2 ANQGSEA. The CDR3 is 13 amino acids. In DNA, the CDR3 is TGCAGCGTTGGATTCGCGAACACCGGGGAGCTGTTTTTT. Its translation: CSVGFANTGELFF.

This chain links TRBV28 with TRBJ2-7; 9 bases map to TRBD2. J gave up 6 bases and V 5 bases, and 8 bases lay outside the gene matches. The CDR3 is made up of 14 amino acids. Germline V gene lookup returns CDR1 MDHEN and CDR2 SYDVKM. The CDR3 nucleotides are TGTGCCAGCAGTCCAAGCGGACTAGCGATCGAGCAGTACTTC. Its protein product is CASSPSGLAIEQYF.

The CDR3 loop is CASSPSGQSGEKLFF. CDR3 nucleotides: TGCGCCAGCAGCCCAAGTGGACAGTCGGGGGAAAAACTGTTTTTT. The V call is TRBV4-1, the J call TRBJ1-4, with D possibly matching TRBD1 (6 bases). The CDR3 loop spans 15 amino acids. Per the germline V gene, CDR1 is MGHRA and CDR2 is YSYEKL. The V gene lost 4 bases and the J gene lost 8 bases, with 17 bases spanning the gap.

The chain carries TRBV11-2 and TRBJ2-3; no clear D. Trimming took off 3 bases at V and 2 bases at J, with 12 bases between the two ends. CDR1 SGHAT and CDR2 FQNNGV come from the germline V gene. The CDR3 is 15 residues long. The CDR3 region is CASSFLDHDTDTQYF. CDR3 nucleotides: TGTGCCAGCAGCTTTTTGGACCACGACACAGATACGCAGTATTTT.

The CDR3 DNA reads as TGTGCCAGCAGTGAGCACAGGGAGGTTAATGAAAAACTGTTTTTT. Translating gives CASSEHREVNEKLFF. J is TRBJ1-4 and V is TRBV25-1; weak D call: TRBD1 (6 bases). Germline V gene lookup returns CDR1 MGHDK and CDR2 SYGVNS. With 3 bases removed from V and 4 bases from J, the gap between germline ends came to 12 bases. The CDR3 is made up of 15 amino acids.

The rearrangement uses TRBV12-3 or TRBV12-4 and TRBJ2-2; D not resolved. This CDR3 contains 11 residues. V shed 7 bases and J shed 5 bases, with 5 bases lying between them. CDR3 DNA sequence: TGTGCCAGCATAAAGACCGGGGAGCTGTTTTTT. This encodes CASIKTGELFF.